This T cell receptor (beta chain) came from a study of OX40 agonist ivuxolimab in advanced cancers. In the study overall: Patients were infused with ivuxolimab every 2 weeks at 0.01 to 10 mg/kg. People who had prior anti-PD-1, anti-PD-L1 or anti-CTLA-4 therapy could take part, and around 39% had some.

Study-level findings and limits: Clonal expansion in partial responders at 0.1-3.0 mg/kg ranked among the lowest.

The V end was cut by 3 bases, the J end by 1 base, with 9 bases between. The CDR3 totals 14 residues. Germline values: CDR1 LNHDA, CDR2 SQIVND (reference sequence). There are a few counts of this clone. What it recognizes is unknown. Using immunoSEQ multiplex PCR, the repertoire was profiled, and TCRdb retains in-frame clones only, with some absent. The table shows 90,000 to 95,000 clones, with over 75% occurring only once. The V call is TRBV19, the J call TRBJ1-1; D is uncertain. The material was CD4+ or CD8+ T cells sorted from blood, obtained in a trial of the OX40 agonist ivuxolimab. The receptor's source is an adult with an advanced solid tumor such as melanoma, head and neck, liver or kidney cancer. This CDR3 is CASSMETSNTEAFF. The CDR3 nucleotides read TGTGCCAGTAGTATGGAGACATCGAACACTGAAGCTTTCTTT.